Here is one T cell receptor beta chain with its context. Repertoires were generated with immunoSEQ multiplex PCR, while TCRdb's copy carries only in-frame clones and drops some. The profile shows about 1,000 clones, about 88% of them singletons. The data derive from a study of tissue T cells after allogeneic stem cell transplantation. About the research overall: Patients with graft-versus-host disease had grafts: four unmodified, three CD34-selected and T-cell-depleted.

CDR1 is SGHNT, CDR2 YYREEE, per germline (reference sequence). Trimming stripped 0 bases from V and 4 bases from J, with 13 bases between. The CDR3 extends over 15 amino acids. The sample consisted of spleen tissue, taken at autopsy. The gene calls are TRBV5-4 and TRBJ2-5, with a possible D match to TRBD1 (5 bases). The receptor comes from a female patient between 18 and 49 years old with steroid-refractory graft-versus-host disease after an allogeneic stem cell transplant. Some of the T cells might come from the graft donor. CDR3 coding DNA: TGTGCCAGCAGCTTGGAGGGGATTGTAAGAGAGACCCAGTACTTC. Translated, it gives CASSLEGIVRETQYF.